These T cell receptor beta chains were read from a single sample in a study of identical twins. TCRdb analysed the 5' RACE reads with MiXCR anew, one entry per CDR3 protein. This repertoire shows about 690,000 distinct CDR3 sequences, 6% to 6.5% found once; its top ten account for around 2%. Sample: naive T cells sorted from blood. These receptors all stem from a man aged 18 to 30 in good health. Each CDR3 is given with its conserved first and last residue. D genes are given only for firm matches. Not all rows give a size; the values are once, few, many and, for expanded clones, a class.

>-|TRBD1|TRBJ1-1|TRBV18|16
CASSPRTGDRSTEAFF
TGTGCCAGCTCACCTCGGACAGGGGACCGGTCCACTGAAGCTTTCTTT
>-|-|TRBJ2-3|TRBV7-6|16
CASSLLGGSGTDTQYF
TGTGCCAGCAGCTTACTCGGCGGCTCCGGCACAGATACGCAGTATTTT
>-|TRBD2|TRBJ2-2|TRBV6-5|19
CASSYPRGGRVFDTGELFF
TGTGCCAGCAGTTACCCCCGGGGGGGCAGGGTGTTTGACACCGGGGAGCTGTTTTTT
>many|-|TRBJ2-3|TRBV15|15
CATSLKAVYTDTQYF
TGTGCCACCAGCTTGAAAGCGGTTTACACAGATACGCAGTATTTT
>few|-|TRBJ1-1|TRBV5-1|14
CASSLSSKNTEAFF
TGCGCCAGCAGCCTGAGCTCGAAGAACACTGAAGCTTTCTTT
>few|TRBD2|TRBJ2-5|TRBV27|16
CASSFSLAGGPGTQYF
TGTGCCAGCAGTTTCTCGCTAGCGGGAGGGCCGGGGACCCAGTACTTC
>many|TRBD2|TRBJ2-1|TRBV10-3|13
CATTSGDIGEQFF
TGTGCCACGACTAGCGGGGATATAGGGGAGCAGTTCTTC
>-|-|TRBJ2-7|TRBV4-2|15
CASSQERINSYEQYF
TGTGCCAGCAGCCAAGAGAGAATTAACTCCTACGAGCAGTACTTC
>many|-|TRBJ1-1|TRBV20-1|13
CSARRRKNTEAFF
TGCAGTGCTAGACGACGGAAGAACACTGAAGCTTTCTTT
>many|-|TRBJ1-4|TRBV12-3/TRBV12-4|15
CASSLLGADNEKLFF
TGTGCCAGCAGTTTACTGGGGGCGGATAATGAAAAACTGTTTTTT
>many|TRBD2|TRBJ2-7|TRBV24-1|14
CATRGLAGDSEQYF
TGTGCCACCAGGGGACTAGCGGGAGATAGTGAGCAGTACTTC
>few|TRBD1|TRBJ1-2|TRBV12-3/TRBV12-4|15
CASSNRQGGLDGYTF
TGTGCCAGCAGTAACCGACAGGGAGGGCTTGATGGCTACACCTTC
>many|-|TRBJ1-1|TRBV25-1|16
CASSEYIGTRNTEAFF
TGTGCCAGCAGTGAATATATTGGGACTAGGAACACTGAAGCTTTCTTT
>-|-|TRBJ2-3|TRBV9|16
CASSPKDWEKSDTQYF
TGTGCCAGCAGCCCAAAGGACTGGGAAAAGTCAGATACGCAGTATTTT
>few|TRBD2|TRBJ2-1|TRBV7-8|17
CASSWGLAGGLLNEQFF
TGTGCCAGCAGCTGGGGACTAGCGGGAGGTCTACTTAATGAGCAGTTCTTC
>many|-|TRBJ2-4|TRBV11-2|17
CASSLDSGSQSKNIQYF
TGTGCCAGCAGCTTAGACTCGGGGAGTCAATCCAAAAACATTCAGTACTTC
>many|-|TRBJ2-2|TRBV10-3|11
CATTGSGELFF
TGTGCCACCACAGGGTCCGGGGAGCTGTTTTTT
>few|TRBD2|TRBJ2-2|TRBV18|15
CASSFAGENTGELFF
TGTGCCAGCTCATTCGCGGGAGAAAACACCGGGGAGCTGTTTTTT
>many|-|TRBJ2-1|TRBV4-3|16
CASSLSSGGNHNEQFF
TGCGCCAGCAGCCTTTCCTCAGGAGGGAACCACAATGAGCAGTTCTTC
>-|TRBD2|TRBJ2-3|TRBV20-1|15
CSAFPLAGELDTQYF
TGCAGTGCCTTCCCTCTAGCGGGAGAATTAGATACGCAGTATTTT
>many|TRBD2|TRBJ2-1|TRBV25-1|17
CASSESSGGHSYNEQFF
TGTGCCAGCAGTGAATCTAGCGGAGGTCACTCCTACAATGAGCAGTTCTTC
>-|TRBD1|TRBJ2-1|TRBV3-1|16
CASSPFPGQGGSEQFF
TGTGCCAGCAGCCCATTCCCGGGACAGGGTGGTAGTGAGCAGTTCTTC
>many|-|TRBJ2-5|TRBV18|13
CASSPPDQETQYF
TGTGCCAGCTCACCTCCAGACCAAGAGACCCAGTACTTC
>-|TRBD2|TRBJ2-1|TRBV10-3|15
CAIRGLAGGVDEQFF
TGTGCCATCAGGGGACTAGCGGGAGGGGTGGATGAGCAGTTCTTC
>-|-|TRBJ1-1|TRBV5-1|13
CASSSKVNTEAFF
TGCGCCAGCAGCTCGAAGGTGAACACTGAAGCTTTCTTT
>few|-|TRBJ2-4|TRBV11-2|16
CASRELGAGAKNIQYF
TGTGCCAGCAGAGAGTTAGGGGCAGGGGCCAAAAACATTCAGTACTTC
>-|-|TRBJ2-2|TRBV3-1|16
CASTALGGANTGELFF
TGTGCCAGCACCGCACTGGGCGGGGCGAACACCGGGGAGCTGTTTTTT
>-|TRBD1|TRBJ2-2|TRBV6-1|16
CASTPRTGSNTGELFF
TGTGCCAGCACCCCTCGGACAGGGTCGAACACCGGGGAGCTGTTTTTT
>many|-|TRBJ2-5|TRBV12-3/TRBV12-4|14
CASSLGRAEETQYF
TGTGCCAGCAGTTTAGGGCGAGCGGAAGAGACCCAGTACTTC
>many|-|TRBJ2-4|TRBV20-1|14
CSASPPLAKNIQYF
TGCAGTGCTAGTCCCCCGCTAGCCAAAAACATTCAGTACTTC
>-|-|TRBJ2-5|TRBV19|14
CASSIWFGDETQYF
TGTGCCAGTAGTATTTGGTTTGGGGACGAGACCCAGTACTTC
>many|TRBD2|TRBJ2-2|TRBV6-2/TRBV6-3|15
CASRAGTTFTGELFF
TGTGCCAGCAGAGCCGGGACTACCTTCACCGGGGAGCTGTTTTTT
>-|-|TRBJ2-3|TRBV15|16
CATSRDGRAITDTQYF
TGTGCCACCAGCAGAGATGGGCGGGCCATCACAGATACGCAGTATTTT
>many|TRBD2|TRBJ2-1|TRBV7-9|15
CASSLLRGLDNEQFF
TGTGCCAGCAGCTTATTGCGGGGACTAGACAATGAGCAGTTCTTC
>-|-|TRBJ2-7|TRBV7-6|14
CASSLQPNSYEQYF
TGTGCCAGCAGCCTCCAGCCAAATTCCTACGAGCAGTACTTC
>many|-|TRBJ1-5|TRBV20-1|14
CSARRGAGNQPQHF
TGCAGTGCTAGACGAGGGGCTGGCAATCAGCCCCAGCATTTT
>many|-|TRBJ2-1|TRBV7-9|12
CASSLAAIEQFF
TGTGCCAGCAGCTTAGCTGCGATAGAGCAGTTCTTC
>-|TRBD2|TRBJ2-3|TRBV7-9|15
CASSRTSGRLDTQYF
TGTGCCAGCAGCCGGACTAGCGGGAGGTTAGATACGCAGTATTTT
>few|-|TRBJ2-3|TRBV29-1|14
CSVLGQGLSDTQYF
TGCAGCGTTCTGGGTCAGGGCCTTTCAGATACGCAGTATTTT
>many|TRBD2|TRBJ2-3|TRBV11-2|18
CASSPGLAGGRGTDTQYF
TGTGCCAGCAGTCCGGGACTAGCGGGAGGCCGGGGGACAGATACGCAGTATTTT
>many|-|TRBJ2-1|TRBV10-3|14
CASQRKDTYNEQFF
TGTGCCTCCCAAAGAAAGGACACTTACAATGAGCAGTTCTTC
>many|-|TRBJ2-1|TRBV6-4|13
CASSEVPYNEQFF
TGTGCCAGCAGTGAAGTTCCCTACAATGAGCAGTTCTTC
>few|-|TRBJ1-1|TRBV4-1|17
CASSPVNEAGWNTEAFF
TGCGCCAGCAGCCCGGTTAATGAAGCCGGCTGGAACACTGAAGCTTTCTTT
>many|-|TRBJ1-3|TRBV7-2|12
CASSSAGNTIYF
TGTGCCAGCAGTAGCGCCGGAAACACCATATATTTT
>many|-|TRBJ1-6|TRBV27|16
CASSSPGRITDSPLHF
TGTGCCAGCAGTTCACCGGGACGCATTACGGATTCACCCCTCCACTTT
>many|TRBD1|TRBJ2-2|TRBV29-1|12
CSVLQGSGELFF
TGCAGCGTTCTACAGGGGTCCGGGGAGCTGTTTTTT
>few|TRBD1|TRBJ1-2|TRBV3-1|16
CASSQDLDRGPYGYTF
TGTGCCAGCAGCCAAGATCTTGACAGGGGCCCCTATGGCTACACCTTC
>few|TRBD2|TRBJ2-3|TRBV28|18
CASSEPGLAGGSADTQYF
TGTGCCAGCAGTGAACCGGGACTAGCGGGAGGGTCGGCAGATACGCAGTATTTT
>many|-|TRBJ2-4|TRBV5-6|14
CASSSGVVKNIQYF
TGTGCCAGCAGCTCAGGGGTAGTCAAAAACATTCAGTACTTC
>few|-|TRBJ2-2|TRBV27|15
CASSWASRATGELFF
TGTGCCAGCAGTTGGGCTAGTCGTGCCACCGGGGAGCTGTTTTTT
>-|-|TRBJ2-3|TRBV5-6|14
CASRVRGYTDTQYF
TGTGCCAGCAGAGTAAGGGGATACACAGATACGCAGTATTTT
>many|TRBD2|TRBJ2-1|TRBV4-3|16
CASSPRLAGVLDEQFF
TGCGCCAGCAGCCCCCGGCTAGCGGGAGTTTTAGATGAGCAGTTCTTC
>many|TRBD1|TRBJ2-2|TRBV4-2|17
CASSQETGTGVTGELFF
TGTGCCAGCAGCCAAGAAACCGGGACAGGTGTCACCGGGGAGCTGTTTTTT
>many|-|TRBJ2-7|TRBV30|12
CAWSGPAYEQYF
TGTGCCTGGAGTGGCCCGGCCTACGAGCAGTACTTC
>-|-|TRBJ2-5|TRBV5-5|14
CASSATQGQETQYF
TGTGCCAGCAGCGCCACACAGGGACAAGAGACCCAGTACTTC